This T cell receptor (beta chain) was captured in a study of Graves' ophthalmopathy and Graves' hyperthyroidism. CDR3 size: 13 residues. Germline loops: CDR1 LNHDA, CDR2 SQIVND (reference sequence). V was pared by 8 bases and J by 6 bases, with 5 bases of the junction left unmatched. This clonotype has a count of ten or more. Its specificity is unknown. TCR beta CDR3 regions were amplified from RNA transcripts. An opening RT-PCR round employed HTBI primers and preceded a second-round multiplex PCR. In TCRdb, the multiplex PCR reads were re-called with MiXCR into one record per CDR3 protein. In the table there are 650,000 to 800,000 distinct CDR3 sequences, roughly 39% of which are singletons. Whole-study results and caveats: Using a 13-signature model, the authors split ophthalmopathy from stable hyperthyroidism, with roughly 90% sensitivity and 65% to 82% specificity.

With a duration under 3 months, ophthalmopathy in the donors showed moderate-to-severe activity, CAS ≥3 and NOSPECS ≥4. PBMCs were isolated from an approximately 9.4 ml sample of fresh peripheral blood. This receptor was taken from an adult man with Graves' ophthalmopathy. The sample comprised peripheral blood. The rearrangement joins TRBV19 to TRBJ1-4; TRBD1 matches at 8 bases. The CDR3 spells CASRDRPDEKLFF. CDR3 bases: TGTGCCAGTCGGGACAGGCCGGATGAAAAACTGTTTTTT.